A selection of T cell receptor beta chains follows, all from one sample in a study of identical twins. TCRdb used MiXCR to reprocess the 5' RACE reads, holding one entry per CDR3 protein. The sample contains more than 600,000 distinct CDR3 sequences, about 20% of which appear only once. These same records also appear under a second study, on T cells expressing NK-cell markers.

The sequenced material came from PBMCs. These receptors all stem from a young woman in good health. Each CDR3 is given with its conserved first and last residue. Each record gives: clone size, J gene, CDR3 length, V gene, D gene, CDR3 protein, CDR3 DNA. The D gene is left open where the match is weak. A clone size is listed for some rows: how often the clone was seen (once, few, many), or a class if it is expanded.

many | TRBJ1-5 | 14 | TRBV12-3/TRBV12-4 | . | CASSPGLLNQPQHF | TGTGCCAGCAGCCCCGGACTCTTGAATCAGCCCCAGCATTTT
. | TRBJ2-1 | 15 | TRBV2 | TRBD1 | CASTEQGVVHNEQFF | TGTGCCAGCACCGAACAGGGGGTAGTCCACAATGAGCAGTTCTTC
. | TRBJ2-3 | 13 | TRBV12-3/TRBV12-4 | . | CASTPVHEDTQYF | TGTGCCAGCACGCCTGTACACGAAGATACGCAGTATTTT
many | TRBJ1-2 | 15 | TRBV29-1 | TRBD1 | CSVEMTWTGGYGYTF | TGCAGCGTTGAAATGACCTGGACAGGGGGATATGGCTACACCTTC
. | TRBJ2-4 | 17 | TRBV7-9 | . | CASSPPPDRIDRDIQYF | TGTGCTAGTAGCCCCCCCCCTGACAGAATCGATAGGGACATTCAGTACTTC
. | TRBJ2-7 | 11 | TRBV6-5 | . | CASGEGVRQYF | TGTGCCAGCGGAGAGGGGGTCCGGCAGTACTTC
few | TRBJ2-1 | 12 | TRBV7-8 | TRBD2 | CASSWTRGEQFF | TGTGCCAGCAGCTGGACTAGGGGTGAGCAGTTCTTC
. | TRBJ1-5 | 16 | TRBV6-1 | . | CASTTPGHPSNQPQHF | TGTGCCAGCACTACCCCGGGACACCCAAGCAATCAGCCCCAGCATTTT
few | TRBJ1-1 | 13 | TRBV5-1 | . | CASSLNREAEAFF | TGCGCCAGCAGCTTGAACAGGGAGGCTGAAGCTTTCTTT
. | TRBJ2-7 | 14 | TRBV5-5 | . | CASSFRRETYEQYF | TGTGCCAGCAGCTTCCGCAGGGAAACCTACGAGCAGTACTTC
. | TRBJ2-7 | 14 | TRBV3-1 | . | CASSWAGNAGEQYF | TGTGCCAGCAGCTGGGCGGGGAACGCCGGCGAGCAGTACTTC
. | TRBJ2-3 | 19 | TRBV29-1 | . | CSVEDPVSRTDLSIDTQYF | TGCAGCGTTGAAGATCCAGTTTCTCGGACAGACTTGTCCATAGATACGCAGTATTTT
. | TRBJ2-1 | 14 | TRBV12-3/TRBV12-4 | . | CASSVHMDGNEQFF | TGTGCCAGCAGTGTACACATGGACGGGAATGAGCAGTTCTTC
. | TRBJ2-6 | 18 | TRBV12-3/TRBV12-4 | . | CASNLRGLLGSGANVLTF | TGTGCCAGCAATTTAAGAGGCCTCCTCGGCTCTGGGGCCAACGTCCTGACTTTC
many | TRBJ2-1 | 11 | TRBV12-3/TRBV12-4 | . | CASSLWAEQFF | TGCGCCAGCAGCTTGTGGGCTGAGCAGTTCTTC
few | TRBJ1-4 | 13 | TRBV20-1 | . | CSARVATNEKLFF | TGCAGTGCTAGGGTTGCAACTAATGAAAAACTGTTTTTT
few | TRBJ1-1 | 14 | TRBV10-3 | TRBD1 | CAISGGQGMTEAFF | TGTGCCATCAGCGGGGGACAGGGAATGACTGAAGCTTTCTTT
. | TRBJ2-7 | 11 | TRBV20-1 | . | CSASFGSEQYF | TGCAGTGCTAGTTTCGGGAGCGAGCAGTACTTC
. | TRBJ2-3 | 16 | TRBV5-1 | TRBD1 | CASSTPGTDPSDTQYF | TGCGCCAGCAGCACCCCCGGGACAGATCCTTCAGATACGCAGTATTTT
once | TRBJ1-1 | 14 | TRBV12-3/TRBV12-4 | . | CASSIVPGLTEAFF | TGTGCCAGCAGTATCGTCCCAGGGTTGACTGAAGCTTTCTTT
many | TRBJ2-2 | 15 | TRBV20-1 | TRBD2 | CSARDLAGDTGELFF | TGCAGTGCTAGAGATCTTGCGGGGGACACCGGGGAGCTGTTTTTT
few | TRBJ2-1 | 15 | TRBV20-1 | TRBD2 | CSAPLAGAVYNEQFF | TGCAGTGCACCTCTAGCGGGAGCGGTGTACAATGAGCAGTTCTTC
. | TRBJ1-6 | 13 | TRBV20-1 | . | CSASGQGNSPLHF | TGCAGTGCTAGTGGGCAGGGTAATTCACCCCTCCACTTT